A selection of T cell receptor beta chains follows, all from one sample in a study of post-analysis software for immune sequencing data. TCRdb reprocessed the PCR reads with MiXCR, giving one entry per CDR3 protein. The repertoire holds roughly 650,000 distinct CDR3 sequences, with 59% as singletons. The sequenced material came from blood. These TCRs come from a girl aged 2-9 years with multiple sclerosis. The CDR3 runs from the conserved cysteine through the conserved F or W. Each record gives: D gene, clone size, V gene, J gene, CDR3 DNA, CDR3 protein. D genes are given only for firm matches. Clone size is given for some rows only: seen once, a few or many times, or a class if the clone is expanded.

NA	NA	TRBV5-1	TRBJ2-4	TGCGCCAGCAGCTATCAGGGGAACGAAGAAAACATTCAGTACTTC	CASSYQGNEENIQYF
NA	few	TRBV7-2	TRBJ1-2	TGTGCCAGCAGCTTAGCTTCTCAGGGGTATGGCTACACCTTC	CASSLASQGYGYTF
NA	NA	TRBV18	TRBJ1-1	TGTGCCAGCTCACCGAGCCCGATCATTGAAGCTTTCTTT	CASSPSPIIEAFF
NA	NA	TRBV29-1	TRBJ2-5	TGCAGCTGCGGTATAGAGACAGAAGAGACCCAGTACTTC	CSCGIETEETQYF
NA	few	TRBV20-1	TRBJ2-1	TGCAGTGCTACCCGCCAGAGCTCCTACAATGAGCAGTTCTTC	CSATRQSSYNEQFF
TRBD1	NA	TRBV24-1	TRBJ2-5	TGTGTCACCAGTGATTCCGGGACAGGGGTGGAGACCCAGTACTTC	CVTSDSGTGVETQYF
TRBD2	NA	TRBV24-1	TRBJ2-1	TGTGCCACCAGTGACTTTGGGGGGGGTAGGCAGTTCTTC	CATSDFGGGRQFF
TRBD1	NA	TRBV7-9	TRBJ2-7	TGTGCCAGCAGCATAGGGACAGTCTACGAGCAGTACTTC	CASSIGTVYEQYF
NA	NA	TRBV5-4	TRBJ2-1	TGTGCCAGCAGCCCACGTATTTTGGGGGGAAATGAGCAGTTCTTC	CASSPRILGGNEQFF
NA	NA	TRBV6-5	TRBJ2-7	TGTGCCAGCAGACGAAGACCGAGCGAGCAGTACTTC	CASRRRPSEQYF
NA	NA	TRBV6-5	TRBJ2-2	TGTGCCAGCACTCCCGACTGGGAAGGATGGACCGGGGAGCTGTTTTTT	CASTPDWEGWTGELFF
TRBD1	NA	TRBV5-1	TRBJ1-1	TGCGCCAGCAGCGAAGGGACAGGGATCCCTGAAGCTTTCTTT	CASSEGTGIPEAFF
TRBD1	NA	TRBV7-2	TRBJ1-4	TGTGTCAGCAGCTTAGCGCCGACAGGGCGGAATGAAAAACTGTTTTTT	CVSSLAPTGRNEKLFF
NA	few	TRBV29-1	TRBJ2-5	TGCAGCGTCCCTAGGGAAGGCCAAGAGACCCAGTACTTC	CSVPREGQETQYF
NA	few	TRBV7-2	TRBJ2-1	TGTGCCAGCAGCTTGTCCCAGATTTACAATGAGCAGTTCTTC	CASSLSQIYNEQFF
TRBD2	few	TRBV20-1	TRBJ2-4	TGCAGTGCTATGAGTAGCGGGGGTATAGAAGAGCAGTACTTC	CSAMSSGGIEEQYF
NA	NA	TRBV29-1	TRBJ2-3	TGCAGCGTTGCTGCCCGCCTTCTAGATACGCAGTATTTT	CSVAARLLDTQYF
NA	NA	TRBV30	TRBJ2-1	TGTGCCTGGAGCCTAATAATAACCAAGGGGGTTGGGTCCTACAATGAGCAGTTCTTC	CAWSLIITKGVGSYNEQFF
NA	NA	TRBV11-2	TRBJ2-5	TGTGCCAGCAGCCATTGGACTGACCAAGAGACCCAGTACTTC	CASSHWTDQETQYF
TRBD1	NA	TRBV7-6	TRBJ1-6	TGTGCCAGCAGCATAGGGGACAGCTCCTATAATTCACCCCTCCACTTT	CASSIGDSSYNSPLHF
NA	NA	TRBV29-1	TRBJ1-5	TGCAGCGTTGGAACAGGGCTCAATCAGCCCCAGCATTTT	CSVGTGLNQPQHF
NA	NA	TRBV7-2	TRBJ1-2	TGTGCCAGCATACTCTGGGGGGCGCATAACTATGGCTACACCTTC	CASILWGAHNYGYTF
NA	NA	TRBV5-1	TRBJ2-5	TGCGCCAGCAGCGCGGGACGCAGGGACAGCCAAGAGACCCAGTACTTC	CASSAGRRDSQETQYF
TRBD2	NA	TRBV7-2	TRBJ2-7	TGTGCCAGCAGCTTAGTAGGAACTAGCGGGGGGAGCTCCTACGAGCAGTACTTC	CASSLVGTSGGSSYEQYF